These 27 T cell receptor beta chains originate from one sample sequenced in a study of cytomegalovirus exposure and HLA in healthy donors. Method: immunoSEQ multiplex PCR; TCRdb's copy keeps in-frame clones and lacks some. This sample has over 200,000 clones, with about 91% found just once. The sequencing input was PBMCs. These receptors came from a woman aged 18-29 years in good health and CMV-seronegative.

The CDR3 DNA sequence: TGTGCCAGTGGAGGAGGGGCCAGGAGGGATCAGCCCCAGCATTTT. It encodes CASGGGARRDQPQHF. The V gene is TRBV19, the J gene TRBJ1-5; D might be TRBD1 (5 bases). Germline values: CDR1 LNHDA, CDR2 SQIVND (reference sequence). V gave up 8 bases and J gave up 5 bases, with 19 bases separating them. This CDR3 comprises 15 residues.

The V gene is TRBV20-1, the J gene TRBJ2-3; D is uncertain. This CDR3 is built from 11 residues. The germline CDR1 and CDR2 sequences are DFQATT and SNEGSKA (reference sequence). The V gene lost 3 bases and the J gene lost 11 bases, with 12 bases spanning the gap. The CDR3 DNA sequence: TGCAGTGCTAGGGAGTCAAGAGGGCAGTATTTT. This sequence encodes CSARESRGQYF.

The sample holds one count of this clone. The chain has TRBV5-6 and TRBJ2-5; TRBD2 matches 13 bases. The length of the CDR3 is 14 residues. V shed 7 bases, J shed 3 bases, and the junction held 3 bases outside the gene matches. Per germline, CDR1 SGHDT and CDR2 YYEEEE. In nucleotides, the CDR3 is TGTGCCAGCTTTGGACTAGCGGGAGAAGAGACCCAGTACTTC. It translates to CASFGLAGEETQYF.

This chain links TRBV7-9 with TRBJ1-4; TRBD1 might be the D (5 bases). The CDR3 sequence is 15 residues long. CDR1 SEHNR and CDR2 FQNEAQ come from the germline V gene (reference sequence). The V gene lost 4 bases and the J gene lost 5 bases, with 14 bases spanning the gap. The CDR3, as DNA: TGTGCCAGCAGCTCCAAGACAGACTCCAATGAAAAACTGTTTTTT. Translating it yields CASSSKTDSNEKLFF.

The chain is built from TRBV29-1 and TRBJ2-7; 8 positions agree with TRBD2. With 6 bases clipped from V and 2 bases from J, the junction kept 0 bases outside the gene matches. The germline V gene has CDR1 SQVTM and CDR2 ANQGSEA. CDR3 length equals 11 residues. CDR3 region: CSVGLAYEQYF. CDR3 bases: TGCAGCGTGGGACTAGCCTACGAGCAGTACTTC.

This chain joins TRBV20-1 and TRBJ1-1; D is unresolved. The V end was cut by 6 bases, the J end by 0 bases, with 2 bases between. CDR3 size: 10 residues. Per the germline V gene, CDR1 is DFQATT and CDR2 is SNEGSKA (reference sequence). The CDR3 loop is CSAMNTEAFF. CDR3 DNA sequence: TGCAGTGCCATGAACACTGAAGCTTTCTTT.

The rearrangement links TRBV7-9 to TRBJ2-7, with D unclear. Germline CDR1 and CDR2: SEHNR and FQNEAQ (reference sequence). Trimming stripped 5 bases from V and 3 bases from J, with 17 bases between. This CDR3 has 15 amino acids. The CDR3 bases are TGTGCCAGCAGCGCGTACCCTTCTAGTGGCTACGAGCAGTACTTC. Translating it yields CASSAYPSSGYEQYF.

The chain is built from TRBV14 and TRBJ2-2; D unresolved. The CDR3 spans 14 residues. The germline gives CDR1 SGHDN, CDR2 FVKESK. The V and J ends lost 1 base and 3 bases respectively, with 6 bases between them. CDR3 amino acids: CASSQVSYTGELFF. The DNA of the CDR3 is TGTGCCAGCAGCCAAGTGTCCTACACCGGGGAGCTGTTTTTT.

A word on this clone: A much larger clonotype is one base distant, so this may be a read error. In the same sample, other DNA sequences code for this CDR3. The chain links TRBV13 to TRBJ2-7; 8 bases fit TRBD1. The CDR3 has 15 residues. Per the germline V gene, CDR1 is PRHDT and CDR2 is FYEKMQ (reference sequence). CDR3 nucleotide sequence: TGTGCCAGCAGCTCCCGGAGACAGGGGAACTACGAACAGTACTTC. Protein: CASSSRRQGNYEQYF.

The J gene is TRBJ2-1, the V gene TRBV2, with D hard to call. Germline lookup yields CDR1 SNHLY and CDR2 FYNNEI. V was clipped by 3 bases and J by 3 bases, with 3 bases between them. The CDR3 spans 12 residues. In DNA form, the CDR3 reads TGTGCCAGCAGTGACAACTACAATGAGCAGTTCTTC. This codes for CASSDNYNEQFF.

CDR3 nucleotides: TGTGCCAGCAGCTTGGTGACCGGGACTAGCGGGATTAACACCGGGGAGCTGTTTTTT. Translating gives CASSLVTGTSGINTGELFF. This chain connects TRBV7-9 to TRBJ2-2, with TRBD2 identical over 13 bases. The CDR3 consists of 19 residues. Germline lookup yields CDR1 SEHNR and CDR2 FQNEAQ (reference sequence). J gave up 2 bases and V 3 bases, and 9 bases lay outside the gene matches.

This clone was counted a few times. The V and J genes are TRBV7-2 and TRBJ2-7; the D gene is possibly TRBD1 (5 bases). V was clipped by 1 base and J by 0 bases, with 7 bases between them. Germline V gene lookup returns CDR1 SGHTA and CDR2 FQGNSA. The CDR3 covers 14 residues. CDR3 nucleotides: TGTGCCAGCAGCTTAGGGGGCGGCTCCTACGAGCAGTACTTC. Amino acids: CASSLGGGSYEQYF.

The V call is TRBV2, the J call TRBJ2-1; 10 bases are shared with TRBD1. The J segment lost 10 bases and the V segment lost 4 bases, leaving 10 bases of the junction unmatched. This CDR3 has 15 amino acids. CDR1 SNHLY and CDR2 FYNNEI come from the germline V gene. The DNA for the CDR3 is TGTGCCAGCAGTGGCCAGACAGGGGGCGTCGGGGAGCAGTTCTTC. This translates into CASSGQTGGVGEQFF. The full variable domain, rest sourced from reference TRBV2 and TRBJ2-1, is EPEVTQTPSHQVTQMGQEVILRCVPISNHLYFYWYRQILGQKVEFLVSFYNNEISEKSEIFDDQFSVERPDGSNFTLKIRSTKLEDSAMYFCASSGQTGGVGEQFFGPGTRLTVL.

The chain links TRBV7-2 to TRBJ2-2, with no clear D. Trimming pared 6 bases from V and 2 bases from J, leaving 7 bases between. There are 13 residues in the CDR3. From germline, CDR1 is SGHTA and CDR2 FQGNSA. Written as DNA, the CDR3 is TGTGCCAGCAGTTCCTTAAACACCGGGGAGCTGTTTTTT. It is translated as CASSSLNTGELFF.

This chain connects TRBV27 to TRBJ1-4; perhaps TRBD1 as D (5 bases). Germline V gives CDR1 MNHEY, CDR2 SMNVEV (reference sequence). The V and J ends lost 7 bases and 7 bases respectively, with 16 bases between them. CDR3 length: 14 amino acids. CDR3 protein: CASTPPGYPEKLFF. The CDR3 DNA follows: TGTGCCAGCACGCCTCCAGGGTATCCTGAAAAACTGTTTTTT.

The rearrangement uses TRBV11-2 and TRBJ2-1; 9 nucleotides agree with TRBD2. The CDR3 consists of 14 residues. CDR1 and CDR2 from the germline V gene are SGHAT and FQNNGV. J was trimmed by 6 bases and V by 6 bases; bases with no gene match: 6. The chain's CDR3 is CASRRREGSNEQFF. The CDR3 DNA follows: TGTGCCAGCAGGAGGCGGGAGGGGAGCAATGAGCAGTTCTTC.

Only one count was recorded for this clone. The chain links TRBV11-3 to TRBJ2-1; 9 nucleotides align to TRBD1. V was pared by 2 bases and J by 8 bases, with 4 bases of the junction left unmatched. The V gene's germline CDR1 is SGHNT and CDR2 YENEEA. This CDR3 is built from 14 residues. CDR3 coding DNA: TGTGCCAGCAGCTTACCGGACAGGGGAGATGAGCAGTTCTTC. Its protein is CASSLPDRGDEQFF.

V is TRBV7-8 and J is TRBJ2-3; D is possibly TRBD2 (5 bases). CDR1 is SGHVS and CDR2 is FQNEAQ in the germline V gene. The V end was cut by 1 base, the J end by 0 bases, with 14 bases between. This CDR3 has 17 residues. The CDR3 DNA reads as TGTGCCAGCAGCTTAGGGCTAGCCCGTGTTAGCACAGATACGCAGTATTTT. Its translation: CASSLGLARVSTDTQYF.

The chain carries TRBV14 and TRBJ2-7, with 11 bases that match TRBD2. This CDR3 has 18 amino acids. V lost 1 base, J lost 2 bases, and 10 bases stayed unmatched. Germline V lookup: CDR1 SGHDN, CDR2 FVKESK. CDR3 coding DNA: TGTGCCAGCAGCCAAGTGGAGACTAGCGGGGATAGGGCCTACGAGCAGTACTTC. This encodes CASSQVETSGDRAYEQYF.

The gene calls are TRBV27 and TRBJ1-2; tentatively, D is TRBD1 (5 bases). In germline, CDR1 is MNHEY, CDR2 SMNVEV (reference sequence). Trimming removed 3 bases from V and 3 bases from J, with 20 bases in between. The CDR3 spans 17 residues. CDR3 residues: CASSFKMPLQDYYGYTF. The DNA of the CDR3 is TGTGCCAGCAGTTTCAAAATGCCCTTACAGGATTACTATGGCTACACCTTC.

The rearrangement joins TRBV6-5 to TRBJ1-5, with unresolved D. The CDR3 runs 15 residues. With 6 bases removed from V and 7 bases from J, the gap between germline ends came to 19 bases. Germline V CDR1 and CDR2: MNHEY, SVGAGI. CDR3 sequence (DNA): TGTGCCAGCAGCCCAAACGGAGGGAGGGCCCAGCCCCAGCATTTT. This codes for CASSPNGGRAQPQHF.

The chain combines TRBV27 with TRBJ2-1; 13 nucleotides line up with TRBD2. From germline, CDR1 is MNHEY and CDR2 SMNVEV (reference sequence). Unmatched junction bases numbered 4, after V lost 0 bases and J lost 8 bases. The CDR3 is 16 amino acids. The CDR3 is CASSLSGLAGSDEQFF. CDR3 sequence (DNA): TGTGCCAGCAGTTTATCGGGACTAGCGGGATCCGATGAGCAGTTCTTC.

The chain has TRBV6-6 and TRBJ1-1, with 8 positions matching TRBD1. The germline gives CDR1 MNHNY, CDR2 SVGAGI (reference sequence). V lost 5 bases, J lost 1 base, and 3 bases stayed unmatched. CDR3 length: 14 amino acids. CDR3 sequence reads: CASSKQGGNTEAFF. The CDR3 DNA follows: TGTGCCAGCAGTAAACAGGGGGGGAACACTGAAGCTTTCTTT.

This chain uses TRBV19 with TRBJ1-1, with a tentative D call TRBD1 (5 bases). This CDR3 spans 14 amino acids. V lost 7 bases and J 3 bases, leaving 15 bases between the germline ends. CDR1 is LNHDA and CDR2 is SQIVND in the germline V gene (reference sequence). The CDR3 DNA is TGTGCCAGTAATGAACTCGGGGGGGACACTGAAGCTTTCTTT. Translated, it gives CASNELGGDTEAFF.

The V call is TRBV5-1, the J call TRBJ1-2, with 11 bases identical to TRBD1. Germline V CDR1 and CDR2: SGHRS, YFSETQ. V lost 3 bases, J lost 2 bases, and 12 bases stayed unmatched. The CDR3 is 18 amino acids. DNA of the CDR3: TGCGCCAGCAGCTCACGCGGACAGGGGGCCGACTTGAACTATGGCTACACCTTC. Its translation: CASSSRGQGADLNYGYTF.

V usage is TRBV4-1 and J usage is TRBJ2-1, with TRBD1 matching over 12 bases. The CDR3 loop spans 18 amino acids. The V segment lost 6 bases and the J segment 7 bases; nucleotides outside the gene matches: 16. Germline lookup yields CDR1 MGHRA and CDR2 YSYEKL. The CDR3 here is CASSSGTGGVGSRNEQFF. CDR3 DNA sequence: TGCGCCAGCAGTTCCGGGACAGGGGGCGTCGGGAGTAGGAATGAGCAGTTCTTC.

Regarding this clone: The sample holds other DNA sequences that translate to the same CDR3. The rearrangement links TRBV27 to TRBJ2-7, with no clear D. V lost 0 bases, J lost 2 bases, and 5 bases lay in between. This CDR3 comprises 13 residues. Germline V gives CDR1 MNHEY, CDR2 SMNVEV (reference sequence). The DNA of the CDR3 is TGTGCCAGCAGTTTATCCCTAGCCTACGAGCAGTACTTC. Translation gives CASSLSLAYEQYF.